Listed here are 2 T cell receptor beta chains from one sample, sequenced in a study of cytotoxic CD8 clonotypes in ibrutinib-treated CLL. Assay used: immunoSEQ multiplex PCR; TCRdb lists only in-frame clones, some missing. The table includes some 8,900 clones, more than 70% detected once. The input for sequencing was PBMCs, taken before ibrutinib treatment. Every receptor here comes from a human donor with chronic lymphocytic leukemia.

This chain links TRBV7-2 with TRBJ1-4; no definite D call. The germline gives CDR1 SGHTA, CDR2 FQGNSA. With 3 bases removed from V and 5 bases from J, the gap between germline ends came to 13 bases. This CDR3 comprises 15 residues. The CDR3 here is CASSLKWNSNEKLFF. The CDR3 region has the DNA TGTGCCAGCAGCTTGAAATGGAATTCGAATGAAAAACTGTTTTTT.

CDR3 DNA: TGTGCCAGCAGGTCCGGGTACGAGCAGTACTTC. This codes for CASRSGYEQYF. The chain has TRBV27 and TRBJ2-7; unclear D gene. The V and J ends lost 6 bases and 4 bases respectively, with 7 bases between them. The length of the CDR3 is 11 residues. Germline loops: CDR1 MNHEY, CDR2 SMNVEV (reference sequence).